What follows are 29 T cell receptor beta chains derived from one specimen sequenced in a study of PD-1 blockade in classical Hodgkin lymphoma. Using immunoSEQ multiplex PCR, the repertoire was profiled, and TCRdb retains in-frame clones only, with some absent. There are roughly 100,000 clones in the sample; approximately 89% occur only once, and 15% to 20% lies in the top ten. The time point: cycle 4 day 1 (C4D1), after about 6 weeks of nivolumab. Every patient relapsed after autologous stem cell transplantation, and brentuximab vedotin exposure varied. Sequencing was performed on peripheral blood mononuclear cells (PBMCs), taken before the fourth cycle of nivolumab. These receptors all stem from a human donor with classical Hodgkin lymphoma.

The V gene is TRBV7-9, the J gene TRBJ2-5, with a possible D match to TRBD1 (5 bases). Trimming pared 2 bases from V and 2 bases from J, leaving 21 bases between. Germline V lookup: CDR1 SEHNR, CDR2 FQNEAQ (reference sequence). The CDR3 is 18 residues long. The CDR3: CASSLTTTQTVKQETQYF. The CDR3 DNA follows: TGTGCCAGCAGCTTAACGACGACTCAGACAGTCAAACAAGAGACCCAGTACTTC.

V usage is TRBV29-1 and J usage is TRBJ2-2; D perhaps matches TRBD1 (5 bases). The CDR3 loop spans 13 amino acids. Germline V lookup: CDR1 SQVTM, CDR2 ANQGSEA. V lost 6 bases and J lost 3, with 11 bases in between. This CDR3 is CSVFRDYTGELFF. Written as DNA, the CDR3 is TGCAGCGTCTTCAGGGATTACACCGGGGAGCTGTTTTTT.

This chain uses TRBV28 with TRBJ1-1; D is possibly TRBD1 (5 bases). CDR3 length equals 13 residues. Germline V gene data show CDR1 as MDHEN and CDR2 as SYDVKM. Trimming pared 6 bases from V and 4 bases from J, leaving 12 bases between. Written as DNA, the CDR3 is TGTGCCAGCAGGGCCCCAGGGCCCACTGAAGCTTTCTTT. It is translated as CASRAPGPTEAFF. Drawing the rest from reference TRBV28 and TRBJ1-1, the complete variable domain is DVKVTQSSRYLVKRTGEKVFLECVQDMDHENMFWYRQDPGLGLRLIYFSYDVKMKEKGDIPEGYSVSREKKERFSLILESASTNQTSMYLCASRAPGPTEAFFGQGTRLTVV.

The chain has TRBV5-6 and TRBJ2-1; unclear D gene. The CDR3 sequence is 12 residues long. Trimming took off 0 bases at V and 6 bases at J, with 4 bases between the two ends. CDR1 SGHDT and CDR2 YYEEEE come from the germline V gene. The CDR3, as DNA: TGTGCCAGCAGCTTGGACAGCAATGAGCAGTTCTTC. This gives the protein CASSLDSNEQFF.

The rearrangement links TRBV19 to TRBJ1-4, with a tentative D call TRBD1 (6 bases). The CDR3 is 19 amino acids. The V gene lost 2 bases and the J gene lost 7 bases, with 26 bases spanning the gap. The germline V gene encodes CDR1 LNHDA and CDR2 SQIVND (reference sequence). CDR3 nucleotide sequence: TGTGCCAGTAGTATATACTCCAGGTTCGGAGGGGGATTGATTGAAAAACTGTTTTTT. Translating it yields CASSIYSRFGGGLIEKLFF.

V gene TRBV6-5 combines with J gene TRBJ2-1; 7 bases map to TRBD1. The CDR3 runs to 15 residues. Looked up from germline, CDR1 is MNHEY and CDR2 is SVGAGI. J gave up 5 bases and V 5 bases, and 9 bases lay outside the gene matches. The CDR3, as DNA: TGTGCCAGCAGTCGCTCCGGGACAGTGAACAATGAGCAGTTCTTC. The encoded protein is CASSRSGTVNNEQFF.

The chain is built from TRBV19 and TRBJ1-1, with TRBD1 identical over 12 bases. CDR1 is LNHDA and CDR2 is SQIVND in the germline V gene (reference sequence). V trimming: 5 bases; J trimming: 4 bases; junction bases outside the gene matches: 11. The CDR3 extends over 17 amino acids. The CDR3, as DNA: TGTGCCAGTAGTCCAAGGGACAGGGGGCAAATAGGCACTGAAGCTTTCTTT. This codes for CASSPRDRGQIGTEAFF.

The chain links TRBV6-5 to TRBJ1-2; possible D gene TRBD1, 5 bases. CDR1 MNHEY and CDR2 SVGAGI come from the germline V gene. V dropped 5 bases and J dropped 5 bases, with 15 bases sitting between them. The CDR3 totals 14 residues. The CDR3 bases are TGTGCCAGCAGTCCGGGGACGGGAGGGTATGGCTACACCTTC. Residues: CASSPGTGGYGYTF.

The genes are TRBV19 and TRBJ1-1; D not resolved. Germline CDR1 is LNHDA and CDR2 is SQIVND (reference sequence). The CDR3 length is 17 residues. The germline V and J ends were trimmed by 2 bases and 1 base, with 17 bases remaining between them. The DNA for the CDR3 is TGTGCCAGTAGTATATGGGCTGACCCGAGAGGGAACACTGAAGCTTTCTTT. Translating gives CASSIWADPRGNTEAFF.

The rearrangement links TRBV5-1 to TRBJ2-5, with unresolved D. V shed 0 bases and J shed 7 bases, with 7 bases lying between them. The CDR3 runs to 12 residues. Germline lookup yields CDR1 SGHRS and CDR2 YFSETQ. CDR3 in amino acids: CASSLGTATQYF. The CDR3 DNA sequence: TGCGCCAGCAGCTTGGGGACCGCGACCCAGTACTTC.

V gene TRBV5-6 combines with J gene TRBJ2-7; D gene unclear. Per the germline V gene, CDR1 is SGHDT and CDR2 is YYEEEE. V was trimmed by 4 bases and J by 4 bases, leaving 12 bases between them. The CDR3 extends over 13 amino acids. The CDR3 region is CASSHTTAYEQYF. The CDR3 DNA reads as TGTGCCAGCAGCCACACGACTGCGTACGAGCAGTACTTC.

This chain links TRBV2 with TRBJ2-1, with D maybe TRBD1 (6 bases). Looked up from germline, CDR1 is SNHLY and CDR2 is FYNNEI. Trimming removed 4 bases from V and 8 bases from J, with 9 bases in between. The CDR3 has 12 amino acids. The chain's CDR3 is CASSGQADEQFF. The CDR3 coding sequence is TGTGCCAGCAGTGGACAGGCCGATGAGCAGTTCTTC. Based on the CDR3 plus reference TRBV2 and TRBJ2-1, the full variable domain is EPEVTQTPSHQVTQMGQEVILRCVPISNHLYFYWYRQILGQKVEFLVSFYNNEISEKSEIFDDQFSVERPDGSNFTLKIRSTKLEDSAMYFCASSGQADEQFFGPGTRLTVL.

This chain joins TRBV27 and TRBJ1-1; maybe TRBD1 (6 bases). CDR3 size: 16 residues. Between the trimmed V and J ends, which lost 1 base and 1 base, there was a span of 13 bases. Per the germline V gene, CDR1 is MNHEY and CDR2 is SMNVEV (reference sequence). CDR3 sequence reads: CASSLYALGANTEAFF. For the CDR3, the DNA is TGTGCCAGCAGTTTATATGCCCTGGGGGCGAACACTGAAGCTTTCTTT.

This clone appeared a single time. The chain is built from TRBV19 and TRBJ2-2; D call uncertain. The CDR3 runs 15 residues. Trimming pared 8 bases from V and 4 bases from J, leaving 17 bases between. Per the germline V gene, CDR1 is LNHDA and CDR2 is SQIVND (reference sequence). The CDR3 coding sequence is TGTGCCAGTCTGAAGAGGTTCGCAGGCACCGGGGAGCTGTTTTTT. Residues: CASLKRFAGTGELFF.

The V call is TRBV27, the J call TRBJ2-7; no clear D. The length of the CDR3 is 13 residues. With 0 bases removed from V and 5 bases from J, the gap between germline ends came to 8 bases. Germline CDR1 MNHEY, CDR2 SMNVEV (reference sequence). CDR3 coding DNA: TGTGCCAGCAGTTTATCTGTAGGGAACGAGCAGTACTTC. This sequence encodes CASSLSVGNEQYF.

This chain links TRBV14 with TRBJ2-2, with D possibly being TRBD1 (6 bases). Germline V gene lookup returns CDR1 SGHDN and CDR2 FVKESK. Deletions cut 4 bases from V and 5 bases from J, with 20 bases between. CDR3 length: 17 amino acids. The CDR3 nucleotides read TGTGCCAGCAGCCCGAAACAGGGAAGTAGAGGAACCGGGGAGCTGTTTTTT. Translation gives CASSPKQGSRGTGELFF.

The V call is TRBV11-2, the J call TRBJ2-5; TRBD2 aligns across 7 bases. The CDR3 totals 13 residues. Losses at the gene ends were 4 bases for V and 4 bases for J; bases not matched to a gene: 3. Germline V gives CDR1 SGHAT, CDR2 FQNNGV. CDR3 nucleotide sequence: TGTGCCAGCAGCTCAGGACTAGTAGAGACCCAGTACTTC. Amino acid sequence: CASSSGLVETQYF.

This chain uses TRBV1 with TRBJ2-5; the D call TRBD2 from the table was never checked on the DNA. TRBV1 is given as a pseudogene. CDR3 size: 14 residues. For the CDR3, the DNA is TGCACCCGGACTAGCGGGAGGTCCCAAGAGACCCAGTACTTC. Translated: CTRTSGRSQETQYF.

The rearrangement uses TRBV28 and TRBJ1-2; D may be TRBD1 (5 bases). The V gene lost 4 bases and the J gene lost 4 bases, with 10 bases spanning the gap. Germline V CDR1 and CDR2: MDHEN, SYDVKM. The CDR3 is made up of 13 amino acids. DNA for the CDR3: TGTGCCAGCAGTTACAGGTCCCGCTATGGCTACACCTTC. Translated, it gives CASSYRSRYGYTF.

The genes are TRBV19 and TRBJ2-7; D gene uncertain. Trimming removed 7 bases at V and 3 bases at J, with 7 bases between. This CDR3 is 11 amino acids long. Germline CDR1 and CDR2: LNHDA and SQIVND (reference sequence). In nucleotides, the CDR3 is TGTGCCAGTAAATCCAGCTACGAGCAGTACTTC. This translates into CASKSSYEQYF.

The CDR3 sequence: CASSLGEATEQYF. The CDR3 DNA follows: TGTGCCAGCAGCTTAGGGGAGGCTACCGAGCAGTACTTC. The chain couples TRBV7-7 to TRBJ2-7; tentatively, D is TRBD2 (6 bases). Germline V gene data show CDR1 as SSHAT and CDR2 as FNYEAQ (reference sequence). V was cut by 1 base and J by 6 bases, with 10 bases left in between. This CDR3 comprises 13 residues.

The rearrangement uses TRBV7-6 and TRBJ1-1, with D possibly TRBD1 on 5 matching bases. The germline gives CDR1 SGHVS, CDR2 FNYEAQ. This CDR3 spans 17 amino acids. V was pared by 1 base and J by 0 bases, with 15 bases between. The DNA for the CDR3 is TGTGCCAGCAGCTTAGATAGGGGACTCACTATGAACACTGAAGCTTTCTTT. Amino acids: CASSLDRGLTMNTEAFF.

In its sample, this clone was seen once. The chain's CDR3 is CASSLAGGFEQFF. CDR3 nucleotides: TGTGCCAGCAGCTTGGCAGGGGGCTTTGAGCAGTTCTTC. The rearrangement links TRBV5-6 to TRBJ2-1; 8 bases are shared with TRBD1. J lost 9 bases, V lost 0 bases, and 2 bases had no gene match. There are 13 residues in the CDR3. The germline V gene has CDR1 SGHDT and CDR2 YYEEEE.

The sample holds one count of this clone. V gene TRBV28 combines with J gene TRBJ2-7; D remains unclear. The CDR3 runs to 14 residues. In germline, CDR1 is MDHEN, CDR2 SYDVKM. Trimming took off 4 bases at V and 6 bases at J, with 16 bases between the two ends. CDR3 sequence: CASSSDSGRREQYF. The DNA for the CDR3 is TGTGCCAGCAGTTCAGACTCGGGCCGGCGCGAGCAGTACTTC.

The chain uses TRBV2 and TRBJ1-3; D ambiguous. Trimming stripped 7 bases from V and 0 bases from J, with 13 bases between. The CDR3 has 15 amino acids. The germline gives CDR1 SNHLY, CDR2 FYNNEI. DNA for the CDR3: TGTGCCAGCACCCTACAGCTTTTCTCTGGAAACACCATATATTTT. Encoded protein: CASTLQLFSGNTIYF.

This rearrangement joins TRBV5-6 to TRBJ2-3, with 8 bases fitting TRBD2. The V segment lost 7 bases and the J segment 5 bases; nucleotides outside the gene matches: 6. The length of the CDR3 is 13 residues. In germline, CDR1 is SGHDT, CDR2 YYEEEE. The CDR3 DNA reads as TGTGCCAGCGGGACTAGACCTGAAGATACGCAGTATTTT. It codes for CASGTRPEDTQYF.

V usage is TRBV30 and J usage is TRBJ1-5; 8 bases map to TRBD1. The J segment lost 7 bases and the V segment lost 2 bases, leaving 7 bases of the junction unmatched. Germline V lookup: CDR1 GTSNPN, CDR2 SVGIG (reference sequence). The CDR3 spans 14 residues. In nucleotides, the CDR3 is TGTGCCTGGAGTAGACAGGGGAATGGGCAGCCCCAGCATTTT. This translates into CAWSRQGNGQPQHF.

The chain uses TRBV5-1 and TRBJ1-1; possible D gene TRBD1, 6 bases. This CDR3 contains 15 residues. The V and J ends lost 3 bases and 5 bases respectively, with 17 bases between them. Germline loops: CDR1 SGHRS, CDR2 YFSETQ. The CDR3 bases are TGCGCCAGCAGCTCTGCAGGGACACCAGGAACTGAAGCTTTCTTT. Amino acid sequence: CASSSAGTPGTEAFF.

The chain is built from TRBV19 and TRBJ2-7, with no clear D. CDR1 is LNHDA and CDR2 is SQIVND in the germline V gene (reference sequence). This CDR3 has 14 amino acids. V lost 5 bases and J lost 0, with 11 bases in between. CDR3 in amino acids: CASSPLSGSYEQYF. The CDR3 DNA sequence: TGTGCCAGTAGTCCCCTCTCAGGCTCCTACGAGCAGTACTTC. Drawing the rest from reference TRBV19 and TRBJ2-7, the complete variable domain is DGGITQSPKYLFRKEGQNVTLSCEQNLNHDAMYWYRQDPGQGLRLIYYSQIVNDFQKGDIAEGYSVSREKKESFPLTVTSAQKNPTAFYLCASSPLSGSYEQYFGPGTRLTVT.